What follows are 19 T cell receptor beta chains derived from one specimen sequenced in a study of shared clonotypes between healthy human individuals (TCRdb year 2020). The library relied on the immunoSEQ multiplex PCR assay. TCRdb retrieved this table from immuneACCESS and kept in-frame rearrangements only. Not all clones are present; in checked studies, unresolved V genes account for under half, and no reason is known for the remainder. This sample holds some 500,000 clones; approximately 94% were observed only once. 0.05% to 0.08% of the sample rests with the top ten. The sequenced sample was naive CD4+ T cells sorted from blood. Per the publication, the cell subset or site label means: CD45RA+ positively selected. These receptors came from a woman aged 25 to 39 in good health.

V usage is TRBV6-5 and J usage is TRBJ1-2; TRBD1 is a possible D gene (5 bases). The CDR3 runs to 15 residues. The V gene lost 6 bases and the J gene lost 7 bases, with 21 bases spanning the gap. Germline CDR1 reads MNHEY; CDR2 reads SVGAGI. CDR3: CASRAHRGGFGGYTF. As DNA, the CDR3 is TGTGCCAGCAGGGCCCATCGGGGGGGATTCGGTGGCTACACCTTC.

This chain uses TRBV28 with TRBJ1-5, with unresolved D. From germline, CDR1 is MDHEN and CDR2 SYDVKM. Trimming cost V 3 bases and J 3 bases, with 9 bases left between them. The CDR3 is 14 residues long. CDR3 sequence reads: CASSFSGNNQPQHF. CDR3 nucleotide sequence: TGTGCCAGCAGTTTCTCTGGGAACAATCAGCCCCAGCATTTT.

The J gene is TRBJ2-4, the V gene TRBV30; 11 bases line up with TRBD2. Germline V gene sequence: CDR1 GTSNPN, CDR2 SVGIG (reference sequence). The J segment lost 6 bases and the V segment lost 7 bases, leaving 11 bases of the junction unmatched. CDR3 size: 15 residues. CDR3 region: CASRKPTSGVNIQYF. The CDR3 DNA reads TGTGCCTCGAGGAAACCGACTAGCGGGGTAAACATTCAGTACTTC.

This clone has a single count. This chain joins TRBV6-5 and TRBJ1-2, with D unclear. The V gene lost 0 bases and the J gene lost 4 bases, with 9 bases spanning the gap. This CDR3 has 14 residues. Germline values: CDR1 MNHEY, CDR2 SVGAGI. Here the CDR3 reads CASSYSRHGYGYTF. In nucleotides, the CDR3 is TGTGCCAGCAGTTACTCCCGCCACGGCTATGGCTACACCTTC.

The chain links TRBV10-3 to TRBJ1-5; unclear D gene. The CDR3 runs to 13 residues. Germline values: CDR1 ENHRY, CDR2 SYGVKD. V lost 0 bases to trimming and J lost 6 bases, with 6 bases between them. The chain's CDR3 is CAISESGAQPQHF. DNA for the CDR3: TGTGCCATCAGTGAGTCTGGAGCTCAGCCCCAGCATTTT.

This clone was detected once. V is TRBV18 and J is TRBJ2-7, with D maybe TRBD1 (6 bases). The ends were cut back, 3 bases at V and 6 bases at J, with 9 bases in the middle. Per germline, CDR1 KGHSH and CDR2 LQKENI. The CDR3 is made up of 12 amino acids. CDR3 in DNA: TGTGCCAGCTCACCGTCAGGGGCCGAGCAGTACTTC. Its protein is CASSPSGAEQYF.

The rearrangement links TRBV7-9 to TRBJ2-1; D is perhaps TRBD2 (6 bases). Germline V gene data show CDR1 as SEHNR and CDR2 as FQNEAQ (reference sequence). This CDR3 comprises 14 residues. Trimming took 3 bases from V and 5 from J, leaving 11 bases between them. The chain's CDR3 is CASSLHGLNNEQFF. In DNA, the CDR3 is TGTGCCAGCAGCTTGCATGGACTAAACAATGAGCAGTTCTTC.

This chain links TRBV29-1 with TRBJ2-1; TRBD2 matches at 8 bases. Germline V lookup: CDR1 SQVTM, CDR2 ANQGSEA. The CDR3 runs to 12 residues. The V segment lost 4 bases and the J segment 8 bases; nucleotides outside the gene matches: 4. The CDR3 DNA reads TGCAGCGTTGTTCAGCGGGAGTATGAGCAGTTCTTC. It specifies CSVVQREYEQFF.

The chain is built from TRBV27 and TRBJ2-7; 8 nucleotides agree with TRBD2. V was clipped by 6 bases and J by 2 bases; unmatched bases: 9. Germline V CDR1 and CDR2: MNHEY, SMNVEV (reference sequence). The CDR3 runs 15 residues. As DNA, the CDR3 is TGTGCCAGCAGGAGTGAGGGGCGGGGGGCCTACGAGCAGTACTTC. It yields the protein CASRSEGRGAYEQYF.

The V call is TRBV18, the J call TRBJ2-5, with D perhaps matching TRBD1 (6 bases). The CDR3 length is 13 residues. Trimming removed 4 bases from V and 1 base from J, with 7 bases in between. CDR1 is KGHSH, CDR2 LQKENI, per germline. This CDR3 is CASSQGVQETQYF. The CDR3 DNA is TGTGCCAGCTCACAGGGGGTCCAAGAGACCCAGTACTTC.

This clone has a single count. This chain links TRBV7-8 with TRBJ1-3, with 9 bases fitting TRBD1. The J segment lost 3 bases and the V segment lost 4 bases, leaving 16 bases of the junction unmatched. The CDR3 loop spans 19 amino acids. Germline V gene lookup returns CDR1 SGHVS and CDR2 FQNEAQ. The CDR3 reads CASSSSRDRVSVDGNTIYF. CDR3 DNA sequence: TGTGCCAGCAGCTCGAGCCGGGACAGGGTGTCTGTTGATGGAAACACCATATATTTT.

The table lists this clone with a count of one. V and J are TRBV10-3 and TRBJ1-2; 7 positions agree with TRBD1. Germline V gene lookup returns CDR1 ENHRY and CDR2 SYGVKD. The CDR3 is 12 amino acids. V shed 6 bases and J 6 bases; nucleotides not matched to a gene: 4. The DNA of the CDR3 is TGTGCCATCAGCGAGACAGGGAATGGCTACACCTTC. Translation gives CAISETGNGYTF.

This chain uses TRBV7-9 with TRBJ2-5; 7 bases match TRBD2. The J call may be faulty, since TRBJ2-7 better matches the DNA end. Germline V CDR1 and CDR2: SEHNR, FQNEAQ (reference sequence). This CDR3 comprises 14 residues. The DNA for the CDR3 is TGTGCCAGCAGCTTAATGACTAGCATTCGCGAGCAGTACTTC. It is translated as CASSLMTSIREQYF.

The chain joins TRBV18 to TRBJ2-7, with D perhaps TRBD1 (6 bases). V lost 1 base and J lost 0, with 19 bases in between. The CDR3 totals 18 residues. Germline V gene data show CDR1 as KGHSH and CDR2 as LQKENI. CDR3 in DNA: TGTGCCAGCTCACCACGGATACAACAGGGCGACGGCTCCTACGAGCAGTACTTC. Amino acid sequence: CASSPRIQQGDGSYEQYF.

The V gene is TRBV7-2, the J gene TRBJ2-1; 9 bases line up with TRBD1. In germline, CDR1 is SGHTA, CDR2 FQGNSA. The V gene end was trimmed by 4 bases and the J gene end by 10 bases; junction bases not matched to a gene: 8. The CDR3 loop spans 14 amino acids. The DNA of the CDR3 is TGTGCCAGCAGCTATCGACAGGGGGAGCTAGAGCAGTTCTTC. Translated: CASSYRQGELEQFF.

V gene TRBV18 combines with J gene TRBJ1-5, with D possibly matching TRBD1 (5 bases). The V end was cut by 3 bases, the J end by 2 bases, with 14 bases between. The CDR3 spans 16 residues. Germline V gene sequence: CDR1 KGHSH, CDR2 LQKENI. The CDR3 DNA reads as TGTGCCAGCTCACCGGGCGGAGGGGCCGGCAATCAGCCCCAGCATTTT. This codes for CASSPGGGAGNQPQHF.

The chain employs TRBV28 and TRBJ2-7; the D gene is possibly TRBD2 (6 bases). The germline V gene encodes CDR1 MDHEN and CDR2 SYDVKM. V was shortened by 7 bases and J by 2 bases, with 18 bases between the two germline ends. CDR3 length: 15 residues. The CDR3 DNA sequence: TGTGCCAGCAAAGCCGGCGCGGCGGGGACCTACGAGCAGTACTTC. Translating it yields CASKAGAAGTYEQYF.

The CDR3 is CASRGHANTGELFF. CDR3 nucleotides: TGTGCCAGCAGGGGACATGCGAACACCGGGGAGCTGTTTTTT. The chain employs TRBV28 and TRBJ2-2; TRBD1 might be the D (6 bases). CDR1 and CDR2 (germline): MDHEN, SYDVKM. The CDR3 has 14 amino acids. Trimming left V 6 bases short and J 0 bases short, with 8 bases between.

V gene TRBV9 combines with J gene TRBJ2-1; 11 nucleotides match TRBD2. Germline values: CDR1 SGDLS, CDR2 YYNGEE. The CDR3 covers 15 residues. The V and J ends lost 4 bases and 4 bases, in that order; junction bases with no gene match: 4. The CDR3 reads CASSLTSGRYNEQFF. The CDR3 nucleotides read TGTGCCAGCAGCCTAACTAGCGGGAGATACAATGAGCAGTTCTTC.